A single T cell receptor beta chain is shown here with its context. Its antigen has not been determined. The data stem from a study of cytomegalovirus exposure and HLA in healthy donors (TCRdb year 2017). For context, the study as a whole: An earlier analysis of 550 to 700 of the donors reported approximately 270 Gb of sequence data and around 110 million unique TCR beta sequences from 150 million to 200 million T cells. The study combined high-throughput TCR immunosequencing, statistical association of individual TCRs with disease status, and machine learning to predict cytomegalovirus infection status. Typing coverage differed by locus: A, B, C, DRB1 and DQB1 were typed in about 620-630 donors, DQA1 in 522, DPA1 in 600 to 610, and DPB1 in 450 to 490. Of the roughly 410 genotyped donors, roughly 80% were placed in the genetic ancestry cluster associated with self-reported Caucasian donors. Several DR-DQ haplotypes were handled as single units for association and clustering because linkage in the cohort was strong. Donor age, sex, ethnicity and CMV serostatus were compiled alongside the repertoire data. In an earlier analysis of 587 of the donors, high-throughput TCR beta sequencing was used to judge whether each TCR beta V gene segment behaved as functional or pseudogenic. The study profiled the T cell repertoires of under 700 subjects by immunosequencing and related them to cytomegalovirus serostatus. HLA typing included class I and class II loci at four-digit resolution. Along with the roughly 710-subject first cohort, a separate validation cohort of over 90 different subjects was used. Rather than drawing on any new phenotypic data, the later analysis identified candidate immune exposures from TCR beta sequences and the way those sequences occurred across donors. On average, around 240,000 unique TCR beta nucleotide sequences were sequenced per donor among 350 to 400 genotyped donors of the cohort, with 15% to 20% of those sequences being non-productive. The study aimed to test whether signatures of past pathogen exposure could be identified by cataloging public T cell receptors. Roughly 290 gigabases of sequencing data and around 88 million unique TCR sequences made up an early release that covered fewer than 650 HLA-typed donors. To study patterns of TCR occurrence, a later analysis re-analyzed previously published TCR beta repertoires from 600 to 750 donors and added high-resolution HLA genotyping. All discovery cohort repertoires had been generated on a single sequencing platform. A later genetic analysis used genome-wide SNP genotypes for about 60% of the 666 donors, treating that subset as a discovery cohort.

Taken from cysteine to phenylalanine, the CDR3 has 15 residues. The kept DNA is CDR3 alone, 45 bases in frame from the first base. Sequences SNHLY (CDR1) and FYNNEI (CDR2) are obtained from the germline V gene. Trimming at the junction amounts to 7 bases on V and 4 bases on J, and the germline ends lie 19 bases apart. The method was the immunoSEQ multiplex PCR assay. A mixture of 60 forward primers for TCR Vbeta segments and 13 reverse primers for TCR Jbeta segments was used in the multiplex PCR. The CDR3 region of rearranged TCR beta genes was amplified from genomic DNA with a multiplex PCR assay. Amplified TCR beta libraries were sequenced as 87-base-pair reads on the Illumina HiSeq System. The original methods were these. A later analysis counted 65 million to 90 million unique TCR beta chains across the 600 to 850 repertoires, and around 9.9 million of these chains were shared by at least two donors. Raw reads were error-corrected and collapsed into unique sequences by a nearest-neighbor algorithm in which closely related sequences were merged to remove PCR and sequencing errors. CDR3 sequences were aligned to IMGT reference sequences to assign V, D and J gene segments. For a sequence to be retained, at least a six-nucleotide match to both a V gene segment and a J gene segment was required. A rearrangement was called productive if the CDR3 had no stop codons and remained in frame with V and J, and every other rearrangement was called non-productive. Following IMGT convention, CDR3 was defined as the stretch from the second conserved V-encoded cysteine to the conserved J-encoded phenylalanine. The earlier analysis of 500 to 600 of the donors excluded sequences that lacked an unambiguous match to a single V gene segment. In an earlier analysis of around 590 of the donors, a V segment was called functional when productive rearrangements were above 56.7%, and segregating when the standard deviation between donors exceeded 5%. A statistical classification framework was built for diagnosing cytomegalovirus status from the catalog of TCR beta chain sequences. A later analysis assigned V and J genes by comparing TCR nucleotide sequences with IMGT/GENE-DB human TR gene sequences. In a later analysis, CDR3 sequences and most-parsimonious VDJ recombination scenarios were assigned using the TCRdist pipeline. In a later analysis, each TCR beta chain was defined by its CDR3 amino acid sequence together with its V-gene family, and reads lacking a unique V-gene family were excluded. As a way to deal with suspected cross-contamination and a sequencing artifact, a later analysis dropped hundreds of nucleotide sequences that were highly shared and had low generation probability. A later analysis calculated a clonal expansion index for each public chain from normalized within-repertoire ranks of inferred template counts. In a later analysis, generation probabilities were computed with a VDJ recombination model fitted to out-of-frame rearrangements, and the resulting probabilities were checked against IGoR. Hypergeometric tests were used in a later analysis to score TCR-TCR, TCR-HLA and TCR-CMV co-occurrence, with a repertoire-size bias correction applied to the TCR pairs. To estimate false discovery rates, a later analysis permuted the HLA or CMV assignments 20 times. In a later analysis, co-occurring TCRs were grouped using DBSCAN, with TCRdist sequence similarity added in when clustering inside HLA-allele-positive subsets. For co-occurrence clustering, repertoires with fewer than 30,000 or more than 120,000 public chains were excluded, along with a handful of repertoires with anomalous nucleotide sharing. TCRdb holds this immuneACCESS table with in-frame rearrangements only. Some clones are missing; in checked studies, unresolved V genes explain under half, and the rest has no known cause. V, J and clone size were drawn from that table, and D and trimming were deduced from the DNA. This sample's listing comprises under 200,000 clones. Approximately 2% of the sample goes to the ten largest clones.

The cohort comprised around 690 healthy bone marrow donors. All cohort members were sampled while nominally healthy, although unrecorded immune exposures were likely present. The donor was CMV seronegative and was included in the group of hundreds of seronegative cohort members. Each donor provided a peripheral blood sample, and peripheral blood mononuclear cells were used for TCR beta sequencing. The Qiagen DNeasy Blood Extraction Kit was used to extract genomic DNA from the blood cell samples. Results and caveats for the whole study, not just this receptor: In vitro tests confirmed that a few of the cytomegalovirus-associated TCR beta chains recognize cytomegalovirus antigens. A later analysis reported that several top co-occurrence clusters appeared linked to parvovirus B19, influenza, CMV and Epstein-Barr virus. Compared with the 666-donor mean, donors in an Asian-associated ancestry cluster had fewer N-insertions in productive TCRs, according to a later genetic analysis. In the study, around 160 TCR beta chains were listed as associated with cytomegalovirus. A further reported finding was that TCR beta sequences accurately predicted the HLA-A and HLA-B alleles for most subjects in the first cohort. In a later analysis, the rate of TCR association differed among HLA loci, with DRB1 alleles having the most associated TCRs and HLA-C alleles having the fewest. Correlated functional status among segregating V segments might reflect linkage disequilibrium, but an unknown experimental factor could not be ruled out. Some IMGT-functional V segments, including TRBV6-2 and TRBV6-3, could not be told apart with the 87-base-pair reads, so those segments were excluded. When HLA alleles, especially DR and DQ, strongly co-occurred, attributing TCR associations to individual alleles was difficult. Broadly in line with IMGT annotations, most TCR beta V segments showed up in productive rearrangements about 90% or about 30% of the time in an earlier analysis of several hundred of the donors. The classifier was reported to diagnose cytomegalovirus status with high specificity and sensitivity in both the original and validation cohorts. Only TCR beta chains were sequenced in this cohort, and the absence of alpha or paired-chain data limited detectable features. Most CMV-associated TCR beta chains appeared to be HLA-restricted in a later analysis, and the HLA associations seemed to be driven largely by CMV exposure. According to the authors, the approach could potentially be generalized to other disease states and immunological phenotypes. A group of highly shared sequence variants was considered likely to be a technical artifact of the sequencing pipeline. CMV serostatus was the only immune exposure information available for the cohort. A later analysis associated 16,951 TCR beta sequences with specific HLA alleles at a false discovery rate of 0.05. HLA typing was unavailable for some donors at each locus, so association tests used only the typed subset. The earlier analysis of 587 of the donors excluded some 16 rarely observed V segments, including chromosome 9 orphons, because counts were too low. Presence/absence analyses assumed roughly uniform sequencing depth across donors, an assumption that may not hold. In a later genetic analysis, a missense DCLRE1C variant was associated with V-gene and J-gene trimming of TCR beta chains, and the association was replicated in an independent cohort. Across donors, most TCR sequences were observed very rarely, whereas some public TCRs were present in many individuals. In a later analysis, HLA-associated TCR beta chains were found to be more clonally expanded and to have lower generation probabilities than equally common non-associated chains.

Sequencing input: PBMCs. This sequence was found in a man aged 30 to 45 in good health and CMV-seronegative. The rearrangement joined TRBV2 to TRBJ1-1; a confident D gene designation cannot be given. The CDR3 here reads CASIFRQDFGTEAFF. The DNA sequence is as follows: TGTGCCAGCATTTTCCGGCAGGACTTTGGCACTGAAGCTTTCTTT.